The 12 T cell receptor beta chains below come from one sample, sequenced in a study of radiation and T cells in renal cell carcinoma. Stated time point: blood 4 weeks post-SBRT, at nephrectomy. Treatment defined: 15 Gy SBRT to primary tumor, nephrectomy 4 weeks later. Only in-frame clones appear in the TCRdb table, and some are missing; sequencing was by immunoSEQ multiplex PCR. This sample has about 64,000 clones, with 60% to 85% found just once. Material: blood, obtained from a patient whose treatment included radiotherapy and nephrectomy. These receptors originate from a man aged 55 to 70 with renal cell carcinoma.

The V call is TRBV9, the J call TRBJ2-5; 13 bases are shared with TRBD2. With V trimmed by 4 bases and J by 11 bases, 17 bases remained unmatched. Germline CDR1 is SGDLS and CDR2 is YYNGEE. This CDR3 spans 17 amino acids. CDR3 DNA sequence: TGTGCCAGCAGCTCAGCCCCACTAGCGGGGGGGCTGAGTGAGCAGTACTTC. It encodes CASSSAPLAGGLSEQYF. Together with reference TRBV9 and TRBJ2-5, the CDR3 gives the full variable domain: DSGVTQTPKHLITATGQRVTLRCSPRSGDLSVYWYQQSLDQGLQFLIQYYNGEERAKGNILERFSAQQFPDLHSELNLSSLELGDSALYFCASSSAPLAGGLSEQYFGPGTRLLVL.

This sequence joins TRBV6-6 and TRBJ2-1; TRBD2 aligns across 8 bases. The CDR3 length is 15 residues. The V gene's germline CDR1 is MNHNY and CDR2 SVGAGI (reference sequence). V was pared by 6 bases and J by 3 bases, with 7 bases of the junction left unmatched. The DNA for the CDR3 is TGTGCCAGCAGCCTTCTCGGGGGGGACTACAATGAGCAGTTCTTC. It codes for CASSLLGGDYNEQFF.

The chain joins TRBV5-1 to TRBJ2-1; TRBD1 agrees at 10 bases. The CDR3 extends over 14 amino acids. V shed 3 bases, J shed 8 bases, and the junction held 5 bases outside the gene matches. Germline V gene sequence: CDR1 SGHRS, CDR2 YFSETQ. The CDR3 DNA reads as TGCGCCAGCAGCTGGGGACAGGGGAACGATGAGCAGTTCTTC. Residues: CASSWGQGNDEQFF. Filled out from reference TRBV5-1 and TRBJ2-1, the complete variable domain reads KAGVTQTPRYLIKTRGQQVTLSCSPISGHRSVSWYQQTPGQGLQFLFEYFSETQRNKGNFPGRFSGRQFSNSRSEMNVSTLELGDSALYLCASSWGQGNDEQFFGPGTRLTVL.

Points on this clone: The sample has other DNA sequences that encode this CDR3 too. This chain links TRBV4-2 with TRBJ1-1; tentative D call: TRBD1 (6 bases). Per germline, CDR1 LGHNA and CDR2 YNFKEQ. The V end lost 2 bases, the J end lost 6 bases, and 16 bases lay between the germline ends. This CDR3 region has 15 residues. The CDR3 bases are TGTGCCAGCAGCCAACCCACCCCAGGGGTACCTGAAGCTTTCTTT. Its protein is CASSQPTPGVPEAFF.

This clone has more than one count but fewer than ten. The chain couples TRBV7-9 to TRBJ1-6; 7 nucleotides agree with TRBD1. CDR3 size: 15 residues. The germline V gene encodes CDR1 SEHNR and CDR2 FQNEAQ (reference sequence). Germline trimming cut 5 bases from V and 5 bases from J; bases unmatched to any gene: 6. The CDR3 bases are TGTGCCAGCAGCCTTGGACAGGTCGATAATTCACCCCTCCACTTT. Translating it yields CASSLGQVDNSPLHF.

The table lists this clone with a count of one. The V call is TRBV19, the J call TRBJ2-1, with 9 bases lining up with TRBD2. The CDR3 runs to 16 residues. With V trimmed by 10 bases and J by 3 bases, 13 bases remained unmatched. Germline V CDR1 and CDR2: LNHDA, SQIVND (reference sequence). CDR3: CATHGGTSRNYNEQFF. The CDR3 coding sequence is TGTGCCACCCATGGGGGGACTAGCCGCAACTACAATGAGCAGTTCTTC.

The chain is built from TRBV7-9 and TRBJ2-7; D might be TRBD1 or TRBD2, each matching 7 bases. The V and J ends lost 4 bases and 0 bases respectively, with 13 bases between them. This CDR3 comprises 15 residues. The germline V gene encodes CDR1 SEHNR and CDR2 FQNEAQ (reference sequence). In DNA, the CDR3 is TGTGCCAGCAGCTGGGAGGGACAGCGCTCCTACGAGCAGTACTTC. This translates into CASSWEGQRSYEQYF.

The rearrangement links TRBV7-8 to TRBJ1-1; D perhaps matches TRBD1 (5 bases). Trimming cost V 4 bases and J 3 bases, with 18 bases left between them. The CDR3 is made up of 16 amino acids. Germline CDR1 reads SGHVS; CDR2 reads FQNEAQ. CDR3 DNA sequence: TGTGCCAGCAGCTCTAAGGCTCGGAGGGGCGACACTGAAGCTTTCTTT. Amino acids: CASSSKARRGDTEAFF.

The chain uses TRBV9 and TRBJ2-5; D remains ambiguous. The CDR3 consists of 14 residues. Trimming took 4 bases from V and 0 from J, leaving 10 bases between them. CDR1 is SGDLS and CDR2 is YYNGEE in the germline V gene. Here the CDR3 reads CASSPFINQETQYF. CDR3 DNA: TGTGCCAGCAGCCCCTTCATAAACCAAGAGACCCAGTACTTC.

As DNA, the CDR3 is TGTGCCAGCAGCTTAGTAGGGGTCAGCCAAGAGACCCAGTACTTC. It translates to CASSLVGVSQETQYF. The chain links TRBV7-9 to TRBJ2-5, with D perhaps matching TRBD1 (5 bases). This CDR3 is 15 amino acids long. Trimming left V 1 base short and J 1 base short, with 10 bases between. CDR1 SEHNR and CDR2 FQNEAQ come from the germline V gene (reference sequence).

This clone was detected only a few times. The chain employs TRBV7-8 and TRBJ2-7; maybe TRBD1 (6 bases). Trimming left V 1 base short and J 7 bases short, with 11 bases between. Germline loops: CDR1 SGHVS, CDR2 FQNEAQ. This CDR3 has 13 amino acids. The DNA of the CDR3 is TGTGCCAGCAGCTTAGTATCCCAGGGGGAGCAGTACGTC. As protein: CASSLVSQGEQYV.

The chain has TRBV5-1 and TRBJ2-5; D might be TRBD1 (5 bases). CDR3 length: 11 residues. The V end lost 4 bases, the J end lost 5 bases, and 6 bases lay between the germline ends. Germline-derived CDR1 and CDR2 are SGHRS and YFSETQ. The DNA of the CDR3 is TGCGCCAGCAGCCCAGGGGAGACCCAGTACTTC. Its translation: CASSPGETQYF.